The source of this T cell receptor beta chain is a study of vaccination and CD4 T cells after COVID-19. The study, taken as a whole, reports: Post-vaccination reactive clonotypes (median around 40) did not differ significantly from post-infection (21). In convalescent patients, a median approximately 86% of post-vaccine SARS-CoV-2-reactive clones appeared only after vaccination.

The sample's treatment: 10-day PBMC culture with coronavirus spike peptide pools or control peptides (ViraFEST assay). Wells that each held fewer than 2.5 million PBMCs were cultured with roughly 10 IU/ml IL-2 and 10 ug/ml peptide pools. About this clonotype itself: Its matching antigen is unknown.

Sequenced with the Oncomine TCR Beta short-read assay was DNA taken from cultured CD4+ T cells. From cultured CD4+ T cells, genomic DNA was extracted. TCRdb analysed the PCR reads with MiXCR anew, one entry per CDR3 protein. This table has some 9,100 distinct CDR3 sequences, approximately 71% appearing once. CDR3 length equals 14 residues. V dropped 2 bases and J dropped 9; count of bases not matched to a gene: 7. Germline V gene data show CDR1 as GTSNPN and CDR2 as SVGIG (reference sequence). This chain uses TRBV30 with TRBJ2-1; 10 bases fit TRBD2. The sequence derives from a human donor who had recovered from COVID-19. The sequenced sample consisted of CD4+ T cells from blood, cultured in vitro. The DNA of the CDR3 is TGTGCCTGGAGTTTCAGCGGGGGGGCCTCTGAGCAGTTCTTC. As protein: CAWSFSGGASEQFF.